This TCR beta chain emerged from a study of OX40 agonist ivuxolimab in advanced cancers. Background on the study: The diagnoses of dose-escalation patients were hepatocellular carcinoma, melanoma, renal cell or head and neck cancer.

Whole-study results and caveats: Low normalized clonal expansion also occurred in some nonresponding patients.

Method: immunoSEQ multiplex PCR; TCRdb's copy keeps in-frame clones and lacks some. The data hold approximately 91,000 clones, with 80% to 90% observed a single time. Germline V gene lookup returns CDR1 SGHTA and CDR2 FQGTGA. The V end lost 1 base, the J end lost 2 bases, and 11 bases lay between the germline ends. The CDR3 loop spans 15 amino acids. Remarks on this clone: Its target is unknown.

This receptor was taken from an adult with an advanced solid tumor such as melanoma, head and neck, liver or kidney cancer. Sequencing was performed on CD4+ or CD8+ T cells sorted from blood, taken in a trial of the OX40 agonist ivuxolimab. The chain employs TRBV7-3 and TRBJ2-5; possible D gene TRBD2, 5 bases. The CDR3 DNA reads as TGTGCCAGCAGCTTAATGCCGGGAAGACAAGAGACCCAGTACTTC. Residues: CASSLMPGRQETQYF. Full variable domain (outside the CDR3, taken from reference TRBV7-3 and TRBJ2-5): GAGVSQTPSNKVTEKGKYVELRCDPISGHTALYWYRQSLGQGPEFLIYFQGTGAADDSGLPNDRFFAVRPEGSVSTLKIQRTERGDSAVYLCASSLMPGRQETQYFGPGTRLLVL.